The 32 T cell receptor beta chains below were found in one sample sequenced in a study of vaccination and CD4 T cells after COVID-19. The treatment: approximately 9-day PBMC culture with coronavirus spike peptide pools or control peptides (ViraFEST assay). Pre-COVID-19 pandemic sampling (2011-2018) yielded the unexposed donor's CD4+ T cells. These receptors have no identified antigens. The study sequenced cultured CD4+ T cell DNA using the Oncomine TCR Beta short-read assay. TCRdb reanalysed the PCR reads using MiXCR and keeps one entry per CDR3 protein. Of 8,900 or so distinct CDR3 sequences listed, approximately 34% are singletons. Sequences were obtained from CD4+ T cells from blood, cultured in vitro. The receptors were sampled from a human donor in good health.

In its sample, this clonotype was seen a few times. V usage is TRBV20-1 and J usage is TRBJ2-4; no clear D. The CDR3 consists of 14 residues. The germline V gene has CDR1 DFQATT and CDR2 SNEGSKA (reference sequence). V lost 4 bases and J 10 bases, leaving 20 bases between the germline ends. The CDR3 DNA is TGCAGTGCTATCTTGCAGGCCGAAAAGACAATTCAGTACTTC. This sequence encodes CSAILQAEKTIQYF.

This clonotype was detected a few times. This sequence joins TRBV6-5 and TRBJ2-3, with D uncertain. CDR3 length equals 13 residues. Germline lookup yields CDR1 MNHEY and CDR2 SVGAGI. V lost 3 bases and J lost 5, with 9 bases in between. The CDR3 region is CASSYGPGDTQYF. CDR3 in DNA: TGTGCCAGCAGTTATGGGCCGGGAGATACGCAGTATTTT.

The chain is built from TRBV7-6 and TRBJ1-2; D is ambiguous. The CDR3 covers 15 residues. Per germline, CDR1 SGHVS and CDR2 FNYEAQ. V was trimmed by 2 bases and J by 7 bases, leaving 17 bases between them. CDR3 amino acids: CASSLTPTGLLGYTF. The CDR3 DNA reads TGTGCCAGCAGCTTAACGCCGACTGGTCTGCTTGGCTACACCTTC.

DNA of the CDR3: TGTGCCAGCAGTTCCGGGCTAGCGGGGGGCTACAATGAGCAGTTCTTC. Residues: CASSSGLAGGYNEQFF. The chain uses TRBV27 and TRBJ2-1; 11 bases are a match to TRBD2. CDR3 length: 16 amino acids. The V gene's germline CDR1 is MNHEY and CDR2 SMNVEV (reference sequence). The V segment lost 4 bases and the J segment 3 bases; nucleotides outside the gene matches: 5.

V gene TRBV7-3 combines with J gene TRBJ1-2; no clear D gene. CDR3 length equals 13 residues. Trimming left V 4 bases short and J 7 bases short, with 13 bases between. Germline V gene data show CDR1 as SGHTA and CDR2 as FQGTGA. Here the CDR3 DNA reads TGTGCCAGCAGCTCTACTTCCTGGCGTGGCTACACCTTC. Its protein is CASSSTSWRGYTF.

The chain couples TRBV25-1 to TRBJ1-2; D perhaps matches TRBD1 (5 bases). The CDR3 has 16 residues. Trimming pared 2 bases from V and 9 bases from J, leaving 22 bases between. Germline loops: CDR1 MGHDK, CDR2 SYGVNS. CDR3 amino acids: CASSEGPRAGSSSYTF. In DNA form, the CDR3 reads TGTGCCAGCAGTGAAGGCCCCCGGGCAGGGTCTAGTAGCTACACCTTC.

This clonotype was detected a few times. The chain carries TRBV6-4 and TRBJ2-3, with TRBD2 identical over 8 bases. The CDR3 sequence is 15 residues long. Germline lookup yields CDR1 MRHNA and CDR2 SNTAGT. With 0 bases clipped from V and 1 base from J, the junction kept 0 bases outside the gene matches. In nucleotides, the CDR3 is TGTGCCAGCAGTGACTCTAGCGGGGGCACAGATACGCAGTATTTT. This encodes CASSDSSGGTDTQYF.

A few counts support this clonotype. The genes are TRBV5-1 and TRBJ2-5; possibly TRBD2 for D (5 bases). The CDR3 runs to 14 residues. Trimming took off 2 bases at V and 2 bases at J, with 10 bases between the two ends. CDR1 and CDR2 from the germline V gene are SGHRS and YFSETQ. The CDR3 coding sequence is TGCGCCAGCAGCTTTTCTAGCACGCAAGAGACCCAGTACTTC. It is translated as CASSFSSTQETQYF.

V gene TRBV19 combines with J gene TRBJ1-1; D is possibly TRBD1 (5 bases). CDR1 is LNHDA, CDR2 SQIVND, per germline (reference sequence). This CDR3 has 12 amino acids. Trimming took off 7 bases at V and 9 bases at J, with 15 bases between the two ends. DNA for the CDR3: TGTGCCAGTAATGAGGTGGGGCTCAAAGCTTTCTTT. This codes for CASNEVGLKAFF.

The chain couples TRBV5-6 to TRBJ2-5; D gene ambiguous. Trimming left V 2 bases short and J 5 bases short, with 10 bases between. Germline values: CDR1 SGHDT, CDR2 YYEEEE. CDR3 length: 13 amino acids. CDR3 loop: CASSFRRRETQYF. CDR3 nucleotides: TGTGCCAGCAGCTTCCGAAGACGGGAGACCCAGTACTTC.

This chain links TRBV9 with TRBJ1-2; D is uncertain. This CDR3 is 18 amino acids long. Trimming shortened V by 3 bases and J by 5 bases, and 26 bases separated the two germline ends. Germline V gives CDR1 SGDLS, CDR2 YYNGEE. The CDR3 loop is CASSASTGRAPSLYGYTF. CDR3 sequence (DNA): TGTGCCAGCAGCGCCTCAACCGGGAGGGCACCTTCTTTGTATGGCTACACCTTC.

This rearrangement joins TRBV20-1 to TRBJ2-1, with 13 nucleotides matching TRBD2. V trimming: 5 bases; J trimming: 7 bases; junction bases outside the gene matches: 2. The germline gives CDR1 DFQATT, CDR2 SNEGSKA (reference sequence). The CDR3 is 13 residues long. Here the CDR3 reads CSALGLAGNEQFF. The CDR3 DNA follows: TGCAGTGCTCTGGGACTAGCGGGGAATGAGCAGTTCTTC.

This clonotype was seen a few times. The rearrangement links TRBV18 to TRBJ1-1; D remains unclear. Trimming pared 2 bases from V and 2 bases from J, leaving 3 bases between. Germline lookup yields CDR1 KGHSH and CDR2 LQKENI. This CDR3 is built from 12 residues. This CDR3 is CASSPSNTEAFF. The DNA of the CDR3 is TGTGCCAGCTCACCATCTAACACTGAAGCTTTCTTT.

This clonotype was counted only a few times. Here the CDR3 reads CAIKRGQSSYEQYF. The CDR3, as DNA: TGTGCCATCAAAAGGGGACAGTCCTCCTACGAGCAGTACTTC. This rearrangement joins TRBV6-1 to TRBJ2-7, with 7 bases aligning to TRBD1. This CDR3 comprises 14 residues. V was clipped by 10 bases and J by 0 bases; unmatched bases: 9. Germline loops: CDR1 MNHNS, CDR2 SASEGT.

This sequence joins TRBV7-3 and TRBJ1-1; D remains unclear. The CDR3 is made up of 15 amino acids. The V gene lost 5 bases and the J gene lost 3 bases, with 16 bases spanning the gap. CDR1 and CDR2 (germline): SGHTA, FQGTGA. CDR3: CASSLVLIGDTEAFF. CDR3 bases: TGTGCCAGCAGCCTCGTTCTTATCGGGGACACTGAAGCTTTCTTT.

The chain carries TRBV19 and TRBJ2-7, with 8 nucleotides matching TRBD1. The germline gives CDR1 LNHDA, CDR2 SQIVND (reference sequence). The trim removed 5 bases at V and 0 bases at J, leaving 6 bases unmatched. The length of the CDR3 is 15 residues. The CDR3 protein is CASSATGTGSYEQYF. The DNA of the CDR3 is TGTGCCAGTAGTGCTACCGGGACAGGCTCCTACGAGCAGTACTTC.

Only a few counts were recorded for this clonotype. The chain recombines TRBV18 with TRBJ1-2; D is perhaps TRBD1 (6 bases). Germline values: CDR1 KGHSH, CDR2 LQKENI. V was shortened by 6 bases and J by 0 bases, with 11 bases between the two germline ends. The CDR3 has 14 residues. CDR3 DNA sequence: TGTGCCAGCTCTCTGGACAGCACTAACTATGGCTACACCTTC. This gives the protein CASSLDSTNYGYTF.

The chain is built from TRBV27 and TRBJ1-1; D is unclear. The CDR3 runs 15 residues. V was pared by 5 bases and J by 8 bases, with 21 bases between. CDR1 is MNHEY, CDR2 SMNVEV, per germline (reference sequence). In DNA, the CDR3 is TGTGCCAGCAGTCCAACCCCGGCCCAAGTGTGGGAAGCTTTCTTT. It specifies CASSPTPAQVWEAFF.

Note on this clonotype: This may be a read error: a much more frequent sequence differs by one nucleotide. The chain combines TRBV27 with TRBJ1-5, with unresolved D. Germline V gene sequence: CDR1 MNHEY, CDR2 SMNVEV (reference sequence). The CDR3 totals 14 residues. The CDR3 nucleotides read TGTGCCGGCAGTTTCGGGGTGGGCAATCAGCCCCAGCATTTT. It is translated as CAGSFGVGNQPQHF.

This clonotype was detected a few times. The rearrangement uses TRBV5-1 and TRBJ1-5; TRBD1 aligns across 7 bases. The CDR3 has 14 residues. From germline, CDR1 is SGHRS and CDR2 YFSETQ. V was pared by 4 bases and J by 5 bases, with 6 bases of the junction left unmatched. CDR3 DNA: TGCGCCAGCAGCCCGACAGGGTCGGATCAGCCCCAGCATTTT. This gives the protein CASSPTGSDQPQHF.

This clonotype was counted a few times. The V gene is TRBV20-1, the J gene TRBJ2-2; 10 bases match TRBD1. The CDR3 spans 15 residues. The V gene's germline CDR1 is DFQATT and CDR2 SNEGSKA (reference sequence). V was pared by 5 bases and J by 7 bases, with 10 bases of the junction left unmatched. The CDR3 coding sequence is TGCAGTGCTGCCTGGACAGGGGGAACGGACGGGGAGCTGTTTTTT. Its protein is CSAAWTGGTDGELFF.

The chain carries TRBV7-3 and TRBJ2-5; 8 nucleotides agree with TRBD2. CDR1 SGHTA and CDR2 FQGTGA come from the germline V gene. J gave up 5 bases and V 5 bases, and 13 bases lay outside the gene matches. The CDR3 consists of 16 residues. CDR3 sequence (DNA): TGTGCCAGCAGCCTGGGTCGGCGGGAGGTAGGCGAGACCCAGTACTTC. Translated, it gives CASSLGRREVGETQYF.

The chain joins TRBV20-1 to TRBJ2-4; no clear D. In germline, CDR1 is DFQATT, CDR2 SNEGSKA (reference sequence). V lost 8 bases, J lost 2 bases, and 4 bases lay in between. This CDR3 has 10 residues. CDR3 residues: CSLTKNIQYF. CDR3 nucleotide sequence: TGCAGTTTAACCAAAAACATTCAGTACTTC.

The chain recombines TRBV4-2 with TRBJ2-1; 8 bases are a match to TRBD2. There are 17 residues in the CDR3. CDR1 is LGHNA, CDR2 YNFKEQ, per germline. V gave up 1 base and J gave up 6 bases; unmatched junction bases: 11. The CDR3 spells CASSQGGSGGGFNEQFF. The CDR3 bases are TGTGCCAGCAGCCAAGGGGGATCCGGGGGGGGATTCAATGAGCAGTTCTTC.

This clonotype was counted between two and nine times. This chain connects TRBV6-1 to TRBJ1-1; TRBD1 is a possible D gene (6 bases). Trimming cost V 6 bases and J 4 bases, with 12 bases left between them. The V gene's germline CDR1 is MNHNS and CDR2 SASEGT. The CDR3 spans 13 residues. The CDR3 sequence: CASSLGGPTEAFF. DNA for the CDR3: TGTGCCAGCAGCTTAGGGGGACCCACTGAAGCTTTCTTT.

This clonotype was counted between two and nine times. The V gene is TRBV12-3 or TRBV12-4, the J gene TRBJ2-7; possibly TRBD1 for D (5 bases). The V end lost 8 bases, the J end lost 7 bases, and 21 bases lay between the germline ends. There are 14 residues in the CDR3. The CDR3 reads CASGMGRSLNEQYF. CDR3 DNA sequence: TGTGCCAGCGGCATGGGGCGGAGCCTTAATGAGCAGTACTTC.

V is TRBV6-4 and J is TRBJ1-2; D ambiguous. Trimming stripped 0 bases from V and 7 bases from J, with 12 bases between. The CDR3 is 14 residues long. Looked up from germline, CDR1 is MRHNA and CDR2 is SNTAGT. The CDR3 DNA reads as TGTGCCAGCAGTGACTCCCCAGAAAAGGGTGGCTACACCTTC. This translates into CASSDSPEKGGYTF.

The rearrangement joins TRBV10-3 to TRBJ1-2; 7 bases are shared with TRBD1. V lost 10 bases to trimming and J lost 6 bases; unmatched junction nucleotides: 8. This CDR3 has 12 residues. CDR1 is ENHRY and CDR2 is SYGVKD in the germline V gene. The CDR3 nucleotides are TGTGCCACCCAAGGGGGCGCAGATGGCTACACCTTC. Its translation: CATQGGADGYTF.

This clonotype was picked up a small number of times. An end of the junction does not agree with germline; a read error may underlie this. The chain combines TRBV7-7 with TRBJ2-2; D is unclear. Per the germline V gene, CDR1 is SSHAT and CDR2 is FNYEAQ (reference sequence). The CDR3 has 15 amino acids. The DNA of the CDR3 is TGTGCTAGCAGCCAATCCACAACGAACACCGGGGAGCTGTTTTTT. This encodes CASSQSTTNTGELFF.

V and J are TRBV7-3 and TRBJ2-4; 8 bases map to TRBD2. The germline V gene has CDR1 SGHTA and CDR2 FQGTGA. V was pared by 5 bases and J by 7 bases, with 7 bases of the junction left unmatched. CDR3 length: 14 residues. The CDR3 DNA sequence: TGTGCCAGCAGCCCCGGGGGGGGAGGGAACATTCAGTACTTC. This gives the protein CASSPGGGGNIQYF. The full variable domain, its missing parts supplied by reference TRBV7-3 and TRBJ2-4, is GAGVSQTPSNKVTEKGKYVELRCDPISGHTALYWYRQSLGQGPEFLIYFQGTGAADDSGLPNDRFFAVRPEGSVSTLKIQRTERGDSAVYLCASSPGGGGNIQYFGAGTRLSVL.

The V and J genes are TRBV6-1 and TRBJ2-1; weak D call: TRBD1 (6 bases). Trimming pared 6 bases from V and 11 bases from J, leaving 11 bases between. Germline V CDR1 and CDR2: MNHNS, SASEGT. This CDR3 has 11 residues. CDR3: CASSTGTKQFF. CDR3 DNA sequence: TGTGCCAGCAGCACCGGGACAAAGCAGTTCTTC.

This chain uses TRBV10-3 with TRBJ1-5; D possibly corresponds to TRBD1 (5 bases). CDR3 length equals 14 residues. Germline V CDR1 and CDR2: ENHRY, SYGVKD. Between the trimmed V and J ends, which lost 4 bases and 5 bases, there was a span of 12 bases. Here the CDR3 DNA reads TGTGCCATCAGTGGGGGCCAGGTGGATCAGCCCCAGCATTTT. It yields the protein CAISGGQVDQPQHF.